The 3 T cell receptor beta chains given below trace back to one sample, sequenced in a study of blood T cell repertoires in COVID-19. Clones were read by immunoSEQ multiplex PCR, and TCRdb kept only the in-frame ones, dropping some. The sample records about 59,000 clones, roughly 80% being singletons. Input material: peripheral blood. These TCRs come from a human donor in a cohort sampled during active COVID-19.

Concerning this clone: The sample carries other DNA sequences with the same CDR3. The chain links TRBV2 to TRBJ2-7; D gene uncertain. The CDR3 runs 11 residues. The V end lost 4 bases, the J end lost 6 bases, and 7 bases lay between the germline ends. Germline V CDR1 and CDR2: SNHLY, FYNNEI. The CDR3 bases are TGTGCCAGCAGTGGGTACAGCGAGCAGTACTTC. It encodes CASSGYSEQYF.

The rearrangement joins TRBV18 to TRBJ2-6; D call uncertain. The CDR3 is 14 amino acids. The germline V and J ends were trimmed by 5 bases and 0 bases, with 5 bases remaining between them. Germline loops: CDR1 KGHSH, CDR2 LQKENI. CDR3 DNA: TGTGCCAGCTCATCGGGCTCTGGGGCCAACGTCCTGACTTTC. Residues: CASSSGSGANVLTF.

This rearrangement joins TRBV21-1 to TRBJ2-6; the listed D gene, TRBD1, was not tested against the DNA. TRBV21-1 is a pseudogene segment. The CDR3 has 20 residues. CDR3: CASSKGVRDRVSSGANVLTF. The CDR3 nucleotides read TGTGCCAGCAGCAAAGGAGTGCGGGACAGGGTAAGCTCTGGGGCCAACGTCCTGACTTTC.